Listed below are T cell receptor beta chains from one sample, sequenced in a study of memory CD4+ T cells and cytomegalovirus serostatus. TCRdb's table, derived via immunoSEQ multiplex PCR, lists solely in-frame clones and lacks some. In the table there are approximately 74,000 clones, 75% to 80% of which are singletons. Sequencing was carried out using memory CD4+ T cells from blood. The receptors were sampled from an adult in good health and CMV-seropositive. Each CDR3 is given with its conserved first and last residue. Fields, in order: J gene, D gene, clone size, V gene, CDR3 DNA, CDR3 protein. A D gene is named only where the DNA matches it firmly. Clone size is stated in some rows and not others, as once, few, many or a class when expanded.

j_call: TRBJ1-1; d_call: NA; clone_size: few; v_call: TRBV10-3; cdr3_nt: TGTGCCATCGGGGGGGCGGAGAACACTGAAGCTTTCTTT; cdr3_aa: CAIGGAENTEAFF
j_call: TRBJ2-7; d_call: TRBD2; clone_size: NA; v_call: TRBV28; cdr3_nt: TGTGCCAGCCTAGCGGGAGGCCTCTACGAGCAGTACTTC; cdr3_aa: CASLAGGLYEQYF
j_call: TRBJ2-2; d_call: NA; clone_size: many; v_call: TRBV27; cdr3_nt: TGTGCCAGCAGTTTACGACAGTCGCTGAACACCGGGGAGCTGTTTTTT; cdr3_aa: CASSLRQSLNTGELFF
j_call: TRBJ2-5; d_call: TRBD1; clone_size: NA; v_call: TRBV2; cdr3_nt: TGTGCCGGCGCAGGGGGGACAGGGGGTGGAGAGACCCAGTACTTC; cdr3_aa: CAGAGGTGGGETQYF
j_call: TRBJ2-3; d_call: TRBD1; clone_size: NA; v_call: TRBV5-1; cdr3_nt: TGCGCCAGCAGCTTGGAAGACAGGGAAACAGATACGCAGTATTTT; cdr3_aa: CASSLEDRETDTQYF
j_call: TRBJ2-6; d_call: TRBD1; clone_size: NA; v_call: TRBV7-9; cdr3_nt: TGTGCCAGCAGTCGAAAGGATCGACAGGGCGCTGGGGCCAACGTCCTGACTTTC; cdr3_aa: CASSRKDRQGAGANVLTF
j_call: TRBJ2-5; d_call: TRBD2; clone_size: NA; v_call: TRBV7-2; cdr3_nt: TGTGCCAGCAGCTTAGGTGTAGCGGGAGAAGAGACCCAGTACTTC; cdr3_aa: CASSLGVAGEETQYF
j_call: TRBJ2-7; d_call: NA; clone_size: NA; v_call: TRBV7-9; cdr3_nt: TGTGCCAGCAGCTCGGGCTTTAGCGGACTTAGGGAGCAGTACTTC; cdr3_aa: CASSSGFSGLREQYF
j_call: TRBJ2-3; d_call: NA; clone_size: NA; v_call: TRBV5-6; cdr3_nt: TGTGCCAGCAGCGAGGGCTCGCGCACAGATACGCAGTATTTT; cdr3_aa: CASSEGSRTDTQYF
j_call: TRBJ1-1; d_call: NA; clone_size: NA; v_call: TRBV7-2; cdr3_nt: TGTGCCAGCAAGTGGGATGCGAACACTGAAGCTTTCTTT; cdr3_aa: CASKWDANTEAFF
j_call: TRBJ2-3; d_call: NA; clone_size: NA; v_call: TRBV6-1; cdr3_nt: TGTGCCAGCAGTGGTCTAGCGCCAGATACGCAGTATTTT; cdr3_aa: CASSGLAPDTQYF
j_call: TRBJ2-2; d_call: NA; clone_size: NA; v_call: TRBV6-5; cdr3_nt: TGTGCCAGCGGGAAGTACACCGGGGAGCTGTTTTTT; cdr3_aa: CASGKYTGELFF
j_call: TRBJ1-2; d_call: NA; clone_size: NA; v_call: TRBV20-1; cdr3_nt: TGCAGTGTGACCGGGACCAACGGCTACACCTTC; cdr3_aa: CSVTGTNGYTF
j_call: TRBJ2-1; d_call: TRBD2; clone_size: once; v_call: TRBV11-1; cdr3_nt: TGTGCCAGCAGCGGCCGGTGGACTAGCGGGAGCTATGAGCAGTTCTTC; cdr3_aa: CASSGRWTSGSYEQFF
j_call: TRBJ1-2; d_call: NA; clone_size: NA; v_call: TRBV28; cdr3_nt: TGTGCCAGCAGCACCCAGACAGAGTCTATGGCCTACACCTTC; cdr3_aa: CASSTQTESMAYTF